Listed below are T cell receptor beta chains from one sample, sequenced in a study of identical twins. TCRdb re-called the 5' RACE reads with MiXCR, one entry per CDR3 protein. The data show about 720,000 distinct CDR3 sequences, more than 6.5% seen once. The same specimen was also included in a second study, on yellow fever vaccine responses in identical twins.

The sequencing input was PBMCs. These receptors came from a woman aged 18-29 years in good health. Each CDR3 is given with its conserved first and last residue. A D gene is named only where the DNA matches it firmly. Part of the rows lack a size; the others show once, few, many or a class for expanded clones.

j_gene: TRBJ2-5; v_gene: TRBV13; d_gene: NA; abundance: many; CDR3aa: CASSSLLQGKTQYF; CDR3nt: TGTGCCAGCAGCTCGCTCCTTCAGGGAAAGACCCAGTACTTC
j_gene: TRBJ2-2; v_gene: TRBV24-1; d_gene: NA; abundance: many; CDR3aa: CAIAQAGNTGELFF; CDR3nt: TGTGCCATCGCACAGGCGGGGAATACCGGGGAGCTGTTTTTT
j_gene: TRBJ2-3; v_gene: TRBV5-1; d_gene: NA; abundance: few; CDR3aa: CASSSVGAPDTQYF; CDR3nt: TGCGCCAGCAGCTCAGTGGGGGCCCCAGATACGCAGTATTTT
j_gene: TRBJ2-4; v_gene: TRBV6-1; d_gene: NA; abundance: NA; CDR3aa: CASRPNFRDLAKNIQYF; CDR3nt: TGTGCCAGCAGACCGAATTTTAGGGATCTAGCCAAAAACATTCAGTACTTC
j_gene: TRBJ2-3; v_gene: TRBV20-1; d_gene: NA; abundance: many; CDR3aa: CSARDPRLADTQYF; CDR3nt: TGCAGTGCTAGAGATCCCCGACTAGCAGATACGCAGTATTTT
j_gene: TRBJ2-1; v_gene: TRBV5-1; d_gene: TRBD1; abundance: many; CDR3aa: CASSSNRGAINNEQFF; CDR3nt: TGCGCCAGCAGCTCTAACAGGGGTGCGATCAATAATGAGCAGTTCTTC
j_gene: TRBJ2-7; v_gene: TRBV7-2; d_gene: NA; abundance: few; CDR3aa: CASSLGRVSEQYF; CDR3nt: TGTGCCAGCAGCTTAGGCCGGGTAAGCGAGCAGTACTTC
j_gene: TRBJ2-3; v_gene: TRBV12-3/TRBV12-4; d_gene: NA; abundance: few; CDR3aa: CASHTRANYPSTDTQYF; CDR3nt: TGTGCCAGCCACACGAGGGCTAACTACCCTAGCACAGATACGCAGTATTTT
j_gene: TRBJ2-3; v_gene: TRBV4-3; d_gene: TRBD2; abundance: NA; CDR3aa: CASSQEPSGRGPSTDTQYF; CDR3nt: TGCGCCAGCAGCCAAGAACCTAGCGGGAGGGGGCCTAGCACAGATACGCAGTATTTT
j_gene: TRBJ2-5; v_gene: TRBV7-9; d_gene: NA; abundance: many; CDR3aa: CASSLATETQYF; CDR3nt: TGTGCCAGCAGCCTCGCGACCGAGACCCAGTACTTC
j_gene: TRBJ2-1; v_gene: TRBV7-3; d_gene: TRBD2; abundance: few; CDR3aa: CASSYGTNRYDEQFF; CDR3nt: TGTGCCAGCAGCTACGGGACTAACCGGTATGATGAGCAGTTCTTC
j_gene: TRBJ2-2; v_gene: TRBV6-5; d_gene: NA; abundance: many; CDR3aa: CASSYSGQVNTGELFF; CDR3nt: TGTGCCAGCAGTTACTCGGGTCAGGTTAACACCGGGGAGCTGTTTTTT
j_gene: TRBJ2-1; v_gene: TRBV29-1; d_gene: NA; abundance: few; CDR3aa: CSLQWANYNEQFF; CDR3nt: TGCAGCCTCCAGTGGGCGAACTACAATGAGCAGTTCTTC
j_gene: TRBJ1-1; v_gene: TRBV25-1; d_gene: NA; abundance: NA; CDR3aa: CASSEYAGFSEAFF; CDR3nt: TGTGCCAGCAGTGAATATGCAGGGTTTTCTGAAGCTTTCTTT
j_gene: TRBJ2-7; v_gene: TRBV20-1; d_gene: TRBD2; abundance: many; CDR3aa: CSARGRLAGDSYEQYF; CDR3nt: TGCAGTGCTAGGGGGAGACTAGCGGGGGACTCCTACGAGCAGTACTTC
j_gene: TRBJ1-2; v_gene: TRBV5-1; d_gene: NA; abundance: NA; CDR3aa: CASSPISDAGRGYTF; CDR3nt: TGCGCCAGCAGCCCAATCTCGGATGCGGGGAGAGGCTACACCTTC
j_gene: TRBJ2-7; v_gene: TRBV28; d_gene: TRBD1; abundance: many; CDR3aa: CASSAKFRDSLSYEQYF; CDR3nt: TGTGCCAGCAGTGCGAAATTTCGGGACAGCCTTTCCTACGAGCAGTACTTC
j_gene: TRBJ2-7; v_gene: TRBV6-5; d_gene: NA; abundance: NA; CDR3aa: CASSFRDILYEQYF; CDR3nt: TGTGCCAGCAGTTTCCGGGACATACTCTACGAGCAGTACTTC
j_gene: TRBJ2-3; v_gene: TRBV12-3/TRBV12-4; d_gene: NA; abundance: many; CDR3aa: CASSLLDSQYF; CDR3nt: TGTGCCAGCAGTTTATTGGACTCCCAGTATTTT
j_gene: TRBJ2-1; v_gene: TRBV5-1; d_gene: NA; abundance: NA; CDR3aa: CASSLVERLVSYNEQFF; CDR3nt: TGCGCCAGCAGCTTGGTGGAGCGACTCGTATCCTACAATGAGCAGTTCTTC
j_gene: TRBJ2-7; v_gene: TRBV10-3; d_gene: TRBD2; abundance: NA; CDR3aa: CAISEWEGGLLDYEQYF; CDR3nt: TGTGCCATCAGTGAATGGGAGGGAGGGCTTTTAGACTACGAGCAGTACTTC
j_gene: TRBJ2-7; v_gene: TRBV28; d_gene: NA; abundance: few; CDR3aa: CASSLRGLQQYF; CDR3nt: TGTGCCAGCAGTTTACGAGGACTGCAGCAGTACTTC
j_gene: TRBJ2-1; v_gene: TRBV9; d_gene: NA; abundance: NA; CDR3aa: CASSLAVSEQFF; CDR3nt: TGTGCCAGCAGCCTGGCAGTTAGTGAGCAGTTCTTC
j_gene: TRBJ2-7; v_gene: TRBV6-2/TRBV6-3; d_gene: TRBD2; abundance: few; CDR3aa: CASSYLRGSYEQYF; CDR3nt: TGTGCCAGCAGTTATCTGCGGGGGTCCTACGAGCAGTACTTC
j_gene: TRBJ2-7; v_gene: TRBV20-1; d_gene: NA; abundance: few; CDR3aa: CSARLVEQYF; CDR3nt: TGCAGTGCTAGGCTCGTCGAGCAGTACTTC
j_gene: TRBJ2-5; v_gene: TRBV5-1; d_gene: NA; abundance: NA; CDR3aa: CASSLFRDTAETQYF; CDR3nt: TGCGCCAGCAGCTTGTTCCGGGACACCGCCGAGACCCAGTACTTC